Listed here are 4 T cell receptor beta chains from one sample, sequenced in a study of blood T cell repertoires in COVID-19. TCRdb keeps only in-frame clones here, not all; method: immunoSEQ multiplex PCR. This sample yields 150,000 to 200,000 clones, of which about 84% are seen a single time; about 4.8% belongs to the top ten. The source material was peripheral blood. These receptors came from a woman under 40 with acute or convalescent COVID-19.

The rearrangement links TRBV4-2 to TRBJ1-2; the match to TRBD1 covers 12 bases. CDR3 size: 16 residues. Trimming removed 1 base from V and 7 bases from J; junction bases left unmatched: 7. Per germline, CDR1 LGHNA and CDR2 YNFKEQ. CDR3 loop: CASSQALGTGGRGYTF. The CDR3 coding sequence is TGTGCCAGCAGCCAAGCCCTCGGGACAGGGGGCCGTGGCTACACCTTC.

The rearrangement uses TRBV27 and TRBJ1-4; D might be TRBD1 (5 bases). The length of the CDR3 is 14 residues. Deletions cut 7 bases from V and 6 bases from J, with 15 bases between. The germline V gene has CDR1 MNHEY and CDR2 SMNVEV (reference sequence). Here the CDR3 DNA reads TGTGCCAGCACGGAGGGGAGGATGGATGAAAAACTGTTTTTT. Amino acid sequence: CASTEGRMDEKLFF.

The gene calls are TRBV9 and TRBJ1-1; no reliable D call. Trimming removed 6 bases from V and 4 bases from J, with 16 bases in between. The CDR3 consists of 14 residues. Germline assignment: CDR1 SGDLS and CDR2 YYNGEE. CDR3 sequence: CASTEVGVSTEAFF. The CDR3 DNA is TGTGCCAGCACCGAGGTCGGGGTTAGCACTGAAGCTTTCTTT. Full variable domain (rest looked up from reference TRBV9 and TRBJ1-1): DSGVTQTPKHLITATGQRVTLRCSPRSGDLSVYWYQQSLDQGLQFLIQYYNGEERAKGNILERFSAQQFPDLHSELNLSSLELGDSALYFCASTEVGVSTEAFFGQGTRLTVV.

The chain is built from TRBV5-1 and TRBJ1-1; D is undetermined. Per germline, CDR1 SGHRS and CDR2 YFSETQ. CDR3 size: 13 residues. Trimming removed 0 bases at V and 0 bases at J, with 3 bases between. The chain's CDR3 is CASSLDMNTEAFF. CDR3 sequence (DNA): TGCGCCAGCAGCTTGGATATGAACACTGAAGCTTTCTTT.